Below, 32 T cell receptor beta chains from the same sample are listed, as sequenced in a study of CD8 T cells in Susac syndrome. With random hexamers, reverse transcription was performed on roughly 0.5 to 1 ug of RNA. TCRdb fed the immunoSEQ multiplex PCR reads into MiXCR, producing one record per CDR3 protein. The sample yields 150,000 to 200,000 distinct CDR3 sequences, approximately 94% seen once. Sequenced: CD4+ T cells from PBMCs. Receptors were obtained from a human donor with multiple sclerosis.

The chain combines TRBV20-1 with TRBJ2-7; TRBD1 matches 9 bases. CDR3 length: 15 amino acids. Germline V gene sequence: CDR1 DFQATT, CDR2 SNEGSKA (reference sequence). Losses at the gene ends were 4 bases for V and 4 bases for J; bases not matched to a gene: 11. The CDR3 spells CSANPAGTGRYEQYF. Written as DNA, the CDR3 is TGCAGTGCTAACCCGGCCGGGACAGGGAGGTACGAGCAGTACTTC.

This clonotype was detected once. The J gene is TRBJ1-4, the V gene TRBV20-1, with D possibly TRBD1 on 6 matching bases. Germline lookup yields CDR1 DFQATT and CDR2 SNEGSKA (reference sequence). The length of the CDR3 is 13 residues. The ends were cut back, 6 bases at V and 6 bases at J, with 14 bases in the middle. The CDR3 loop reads CSAEQGGYEKLFF. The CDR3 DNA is TGCAGTGCCGAACAGGGAGGCTATGAAAAACTGTTTTTT.

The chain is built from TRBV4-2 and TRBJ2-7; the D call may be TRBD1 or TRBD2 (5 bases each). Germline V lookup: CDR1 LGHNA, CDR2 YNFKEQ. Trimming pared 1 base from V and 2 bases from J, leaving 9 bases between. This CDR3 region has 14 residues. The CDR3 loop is CASSQGGSPYEQYF. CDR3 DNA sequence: TGTGCCAGCAGCCAAGGGGGGAGTCCCTACGAGCAGTACTTC.

DNA of the CDR3: TGTGCCAGCAGCTTAGCGCGGGAGACCCCCGAGCAGTACTTC. Encoded protein: CASSLARETPEQYF. This chain links TRBV7-2 with TRBJ2-7; 7 nucleotides line up with TRBD2. V lost 0 bases, J lost 6 bases, and 5 bases stayed unmatched. The CDR3 covers 14 residues. CDR1 is SGHTA and CDR2 is FQGNSA in the germline V gene.

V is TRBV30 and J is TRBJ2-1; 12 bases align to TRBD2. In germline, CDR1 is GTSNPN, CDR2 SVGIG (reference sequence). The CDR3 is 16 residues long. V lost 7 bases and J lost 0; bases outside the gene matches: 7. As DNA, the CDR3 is TGTGCCTTGGGACTAGCGGGTGAAAGCTCCTACAATGAGCAGTTCTTC. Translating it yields CALGLAGESSYNEQFF.

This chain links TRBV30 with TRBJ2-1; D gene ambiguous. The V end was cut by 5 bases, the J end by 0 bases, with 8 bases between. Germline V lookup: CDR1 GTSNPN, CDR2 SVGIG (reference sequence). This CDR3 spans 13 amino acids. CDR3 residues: CAWAVGSYNEQFF. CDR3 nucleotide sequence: TGTGCCTGGGCCGTTGGCTCCTACAATGAGCAGTTCTTC.

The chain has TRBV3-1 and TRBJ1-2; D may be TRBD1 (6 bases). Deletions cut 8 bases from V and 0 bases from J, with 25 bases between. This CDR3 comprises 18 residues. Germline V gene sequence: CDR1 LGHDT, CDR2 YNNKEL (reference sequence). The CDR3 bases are TGTGCCAGCGGGGGGACAAGAGCACCACCGACCACTAACTATGGCTACACCTTC. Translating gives CASGGTRAPPTTNYGYTF.

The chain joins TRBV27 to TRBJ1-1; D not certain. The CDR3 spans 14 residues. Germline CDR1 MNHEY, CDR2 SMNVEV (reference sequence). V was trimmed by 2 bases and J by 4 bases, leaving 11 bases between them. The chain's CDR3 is CASSLVRGSTEAFF. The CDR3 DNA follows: TGTGCCAGCAGTTTAGTTAGAGGTAGCACTGAAGCTTTCTTT.

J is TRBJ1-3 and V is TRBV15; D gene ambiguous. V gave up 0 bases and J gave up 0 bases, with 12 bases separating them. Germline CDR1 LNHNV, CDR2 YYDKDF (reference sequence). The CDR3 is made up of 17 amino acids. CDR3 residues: CATSRDFVAVSGNTIYF. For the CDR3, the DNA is TGTGCCACCAGCAGAGATTTTGTTGCAGTCTCTGGAAACACCATATATTTT.

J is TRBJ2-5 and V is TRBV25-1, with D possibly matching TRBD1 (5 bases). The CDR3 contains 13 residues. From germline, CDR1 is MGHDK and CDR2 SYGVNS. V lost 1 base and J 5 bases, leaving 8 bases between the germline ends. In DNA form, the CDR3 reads TGTGCCAGCAGTGAATCAGGGTCGGAGACCCAGTACTTC. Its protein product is CASSESGSETQYF.

The chain's CDR3 is CASSYRLAGGREQYF. CDR3 DNA sequence: TGTGCCAGCAGCTACAGACTAGCGGGAGGTCGGGAGCAGTACTTC. V usage is TRBV7-9 and J usage is TRBJ2-7, with TRBD2 matching 13 bases. CDR1 is SEHNR and CDR2 is FQNEAQ in the germline V gene (reference sequence). The CDR3 runs to 15 residues. V shed 4 bases, J shed 7 bases, and the junction held 7 bases outside the gene matches.

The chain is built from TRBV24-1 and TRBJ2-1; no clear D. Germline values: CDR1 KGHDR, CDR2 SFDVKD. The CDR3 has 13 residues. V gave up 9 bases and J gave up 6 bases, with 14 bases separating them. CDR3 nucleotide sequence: TGTGCCACCGAAGGCTCAATGGGCAATGAGCAGTTCTTC. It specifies CATEGSMGNEQFF.

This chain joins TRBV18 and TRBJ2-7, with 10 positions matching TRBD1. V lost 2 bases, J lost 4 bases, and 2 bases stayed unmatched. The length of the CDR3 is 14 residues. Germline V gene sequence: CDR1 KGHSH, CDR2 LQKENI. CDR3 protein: CASSPGTGVYEQYF. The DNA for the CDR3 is TGTGCCAGCTCACCAGGGACAGGGGTTTACGAGCAGTACTTC.

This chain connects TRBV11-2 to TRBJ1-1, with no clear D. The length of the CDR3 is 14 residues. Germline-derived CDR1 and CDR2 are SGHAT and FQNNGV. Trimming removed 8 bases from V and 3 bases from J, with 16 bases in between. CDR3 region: CASRYAYGDTEAFF. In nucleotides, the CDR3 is TGTGCCAGCCGGTATGCCTATGGGGACACTGAAGCTTTCTTT. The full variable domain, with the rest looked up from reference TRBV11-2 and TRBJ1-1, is EAGVAQSPRYKIIEKRQSVAFWCNPISGHATLYWYQQILGQGPKLLIQFQNNGVVDDSQLPKDRFSAERLKGVDSTLKIQPAKLEDSAVYLCASRYAYGDTEAFFGQGTRLTVV.

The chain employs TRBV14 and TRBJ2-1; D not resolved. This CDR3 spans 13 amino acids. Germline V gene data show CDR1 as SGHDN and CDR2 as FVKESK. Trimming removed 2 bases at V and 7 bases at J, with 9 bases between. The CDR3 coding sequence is TGTGCCAGCAGCCAAATACACAATAATGAGCAGTTCTTC. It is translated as CASSQIHNNEQFF.

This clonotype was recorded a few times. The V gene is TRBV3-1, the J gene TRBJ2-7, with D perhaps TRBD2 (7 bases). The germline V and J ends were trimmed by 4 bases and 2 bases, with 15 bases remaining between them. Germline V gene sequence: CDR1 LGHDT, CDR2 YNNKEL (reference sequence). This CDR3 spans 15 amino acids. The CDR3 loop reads CASSPRGGDTYEQYF. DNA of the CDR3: TGTGCCAGCAGCCCAAGGGGGGGTGACACCTACGAGCAGTACTTC.

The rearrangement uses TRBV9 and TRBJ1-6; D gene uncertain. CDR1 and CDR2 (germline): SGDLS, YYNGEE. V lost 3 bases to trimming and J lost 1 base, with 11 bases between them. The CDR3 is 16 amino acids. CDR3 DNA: TGTGCCAGCAGCGGAGGATACGGGTCCTATAATTCACCCCTCCACTTT. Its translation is CASSGGYGSYNSPLHF.

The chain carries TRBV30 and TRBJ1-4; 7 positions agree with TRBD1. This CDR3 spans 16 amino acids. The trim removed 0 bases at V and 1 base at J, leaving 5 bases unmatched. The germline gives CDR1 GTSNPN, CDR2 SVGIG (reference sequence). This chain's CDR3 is CAWSVGQVRTNEKLFF. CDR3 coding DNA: TGTGCCTGGAGTGTTGGACAGGTGCGAACTAATGAAAAACTGTTTTTT.

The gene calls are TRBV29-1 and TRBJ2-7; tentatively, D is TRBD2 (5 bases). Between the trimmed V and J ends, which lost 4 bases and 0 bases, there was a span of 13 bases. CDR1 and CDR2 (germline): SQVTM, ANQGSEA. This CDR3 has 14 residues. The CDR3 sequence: CSVVDYKLSYEQYF. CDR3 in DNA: TGCAGCGTTGTCGACTACAAACTCTCCTACGAGCAGTACTTC.

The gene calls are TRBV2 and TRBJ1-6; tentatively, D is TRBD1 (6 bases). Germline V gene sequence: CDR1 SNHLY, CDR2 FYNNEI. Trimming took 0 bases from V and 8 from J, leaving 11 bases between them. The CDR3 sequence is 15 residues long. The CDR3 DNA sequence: TGTGCCAGCAGTGAAGCGAAACAGGGATATTCACCCCTCCACTTT. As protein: CASSEAKQGYSPLHF. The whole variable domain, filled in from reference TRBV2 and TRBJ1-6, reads EPEVTQTPSHQVTQMGQEVILRCVPISNHLYFYWYRQILGQKVEFLVSFYNNEISEKSEIFDDQFSVERPDGSNFTLKIRSTKLEDSAMYFCASSEAKQGYSPLHFGNGTRLTVT.

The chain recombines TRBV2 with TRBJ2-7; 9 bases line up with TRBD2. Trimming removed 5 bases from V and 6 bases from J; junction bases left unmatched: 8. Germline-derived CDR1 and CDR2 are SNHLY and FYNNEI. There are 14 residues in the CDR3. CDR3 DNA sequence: TGTGCCAGCAGTTTGAGCGGGAGGACAGGCGAGCAGTACTTC. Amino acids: CASSLSGRTGEQYF.

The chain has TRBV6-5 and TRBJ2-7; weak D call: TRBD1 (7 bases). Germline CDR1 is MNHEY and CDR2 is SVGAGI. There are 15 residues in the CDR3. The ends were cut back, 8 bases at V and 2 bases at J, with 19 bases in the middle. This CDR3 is CASGRGGGKAYEQYF. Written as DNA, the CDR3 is TGTGCCAGCGGGCGAGGAGGGGGCAAAGCCTACGAGCAGTACTTC.

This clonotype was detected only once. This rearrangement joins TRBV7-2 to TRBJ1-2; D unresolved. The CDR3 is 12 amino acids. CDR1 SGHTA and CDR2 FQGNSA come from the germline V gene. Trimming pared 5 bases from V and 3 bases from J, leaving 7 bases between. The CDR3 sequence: CASSNRHYGYTF. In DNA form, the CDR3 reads TGTGCCAGCAGCAATCGACACTATGGCTACACCTTC.

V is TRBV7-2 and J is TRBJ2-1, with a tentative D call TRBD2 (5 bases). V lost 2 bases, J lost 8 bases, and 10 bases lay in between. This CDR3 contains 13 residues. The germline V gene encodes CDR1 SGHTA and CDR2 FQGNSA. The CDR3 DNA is TGTGCCAGCAGCTTAACCTACGGGGATGAGCAGTTCTTC. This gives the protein CASSLTYGDEQFF.

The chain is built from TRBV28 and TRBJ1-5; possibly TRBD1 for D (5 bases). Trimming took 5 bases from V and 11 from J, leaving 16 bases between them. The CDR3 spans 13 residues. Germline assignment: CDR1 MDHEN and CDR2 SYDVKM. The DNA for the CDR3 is TGTGCCAGCAGTCTGACAGCTCCTAGAGCCCAGCATTTT. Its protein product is CASSLTAPRAQHF.

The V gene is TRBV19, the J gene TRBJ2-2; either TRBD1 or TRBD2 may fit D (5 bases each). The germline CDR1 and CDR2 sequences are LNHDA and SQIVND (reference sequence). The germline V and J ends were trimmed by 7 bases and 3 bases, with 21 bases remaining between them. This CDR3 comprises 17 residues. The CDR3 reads CASNPRLGERYTGELFF. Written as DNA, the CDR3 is TGTGCCAGTAATCCACGTCTGGGGGAGCGGTACACCGGGGAGCTGTTTTTT.

DNA for the CDR3: TGTGCCACAGCATCGGGGCCCCCATCCTATCTGCGGGAGCAGTACTTC. Its translation is CATASGPPSYLREQYF. The V and J genes are TRBV6-1 and TRBJ2-7; either TRBD1 or TRBD2 may fit D (5 bases each). The CDR3 has 16 residues. The V gene's germline CDR1 is MNHNS and CDR2 SASEGT. V lost 10 bases, J lost 7 bases, and 29 bases lay in between.

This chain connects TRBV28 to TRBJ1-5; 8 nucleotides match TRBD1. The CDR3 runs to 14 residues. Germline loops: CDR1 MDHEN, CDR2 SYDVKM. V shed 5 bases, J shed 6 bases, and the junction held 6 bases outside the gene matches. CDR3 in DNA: TGTGCCAGCAGTCAGACAGGGGTCAGTCAGCCCCAGCATTTT. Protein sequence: CASSQTGVSQPQHF.

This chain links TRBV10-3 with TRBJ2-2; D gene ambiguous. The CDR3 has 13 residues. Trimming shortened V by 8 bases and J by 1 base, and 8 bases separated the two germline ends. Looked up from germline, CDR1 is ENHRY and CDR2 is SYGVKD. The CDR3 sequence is CAIERQNTGELFF. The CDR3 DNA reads TGTGCCATCGAAAGACAGAACACCGGGGAGCTGTTTTTT.

Here the CDR3 DNA reads TGCAGTGCTCAACCAGGGGCCGGGGAGCTGTTTTTT. It translates to CSAQPGAGELFF. This chain connects TRBV20-1 to TRBJ2-2; tentative D call: TRBD1 (6 bases). From germline, CDR1 is DFQATT and CDR2 SNEGSKA (reference sequence). The V end was cut by 5 bases, the J end by 6 bases, with 10 bases between. The CDR3 runs 12 residues.

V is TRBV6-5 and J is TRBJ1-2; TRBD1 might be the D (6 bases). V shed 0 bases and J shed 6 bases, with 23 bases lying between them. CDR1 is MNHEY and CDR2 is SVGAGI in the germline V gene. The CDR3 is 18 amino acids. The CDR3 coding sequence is TGTGCCAGCAGTTACTCGATTTTGAGGGGGGGGGCAAAAAATGGCTACACCTTC. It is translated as CASSYSILRGGAKNGYTF.

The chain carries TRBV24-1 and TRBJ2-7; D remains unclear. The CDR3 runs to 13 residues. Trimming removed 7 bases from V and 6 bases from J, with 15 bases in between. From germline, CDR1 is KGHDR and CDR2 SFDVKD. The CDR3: CATSLRAGSEQYF. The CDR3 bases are TGTGCCACCAGCCTACGGGCAGGCAGCGAGCAGTACTTC.